What follows are 27 T cell receptor beta chains derived from one specimen sequenced in a study of blood T cells in healthy people across ages. Combining a sample-barcoded 5' primer with a J-beta primer mix, a second PCR ran for 7 to 11 cycles. Each CDR3 protein gets one entry after TCRdb re-called the 5' RACE reads with MiXCR. This sample has about 1 million distinct CDR3 sequences; under 45% occur once, and the top ten carry 15% to 20%. Material for sequencing was blood. These receptors were obtained from a woman in her sixties in good health.

The chain uses TRBV5-1 and TRBJ1-1, with 10 bases fitting TRBD1. The V gene end was trimmed by 0 bases and the J gene end by 5 bases; junction bases not matched to a gene: 4. The CDR3 is 15 amino acids. Germline V CDR1 and CDR2: SGHRS, YFSETQ. The CDR3 loop reads CASSLAGQGKTEAFF. The CDR3 nucleotides are TGCGCCAGCAGCTTGGCGGGACAGGGGAAGACTGAAGCTTTCTTT.

The rearrangement links TRBV7-8 to TRBJ2-1; 7 positions match TRBD2. From germline, CDR1 is SGHVS and CDR2 FQNEAQ. The J segment lost 6 bases and the V segment lost 1 base, leaving 9 bases of the junction unmatched. The CDR3 consists of 16 residues. The CDR3: CASSLGGGRAFNEQFF. CDR3 DNA: TGTGCCAGCAGCTTAGGTGGTGGGAGGGCCTTCAATGAGCAGTTCTTC.

The V gene is TRBV24-1, the J gene TRBJ2-1; 8 positions agree with TRBD1. The CDR3 has 17 amino acids. Trimming cost V 3 bases and J 0 bases; bases outside gene matches: 6. Germline V gene lookup returns CDR1 KGHDR and CDR2 SFDVKD. The CDR3, as DNA: TGTGCCACCAGTGATCCAAGGACAGGGAGCTCCTACAATGAGCAGTTCTTC. Residues: CATSDPRTGSSYNEQFF.

The chain employs TRBV29-1 and TRBJ2-3; D unresolved. CDR3 length: 14 residues. V was clipped by 4 bases and J by 4 bases, with 15 bases between them. Germline V gene sequence: CDR1 SQVTM, CDR2 ANQGSEA. CDR3: CSVAEVTGADTQYF. The CDR3 DNA follows: TGCAGCGTTGCAGAGGTAACTGGCGCAGATACGCAGTATTTT.

The rearrangement links TRBV12-3 or TRBV12-4 to TRBJ1-2; 7 bases fit TRBD1. V lost 5 bases, J lost 2 bases, and 23 bases stayed unmatched. This CDR3 contains 20 residues. CDR3 residues: CASSPSIARDSEELNYGYTF. As DNA, the CDR3 is TGTGCCAGCAGTCCCTCGATAGCCCGGGACAGCGAGGAATTAAACTATGGCTACACCTTC.

The chain links TRBV27 to TRBJ2-1, with TRBD2 as a possible D gene (6 bases). Germline V lookup: CDR1 MNHEY, CDR2 SMNVEV (reference sequence). The CDR3 sequence is 16 residues long. Trimming left V 2 bases short and J 10 bases short, with 21 bases between. The CDR3 loop is CASSLAGYGSSYEQFF. The CDR3 DNA follows: TGTGCCAGCAGTTTAGCAGGGTACGGGAGCTCCTACGAGCAGTTCTTC.

The chain combines TRBV27 with TRBJ2-6; no firm D call. The CDR3 totals 16 residues. V was shortened by 6 bases and J by 0 bases, with 12 bases between the two germline ends. Germline V gene data show CDR1 as MNHEY and CDR2 as SMNVEV (reference sequence). The CDR3 bases are TGTGCCAGCAGGGAAGGACGGCCCTCTGGGGCCAACGTCCTGACTTTC. This sequence encodes CASREGRPSGANVLTF.

The chain employs TRBV5-6 and TRBJ2-3; D not resolved. Germline V CDR1 and CDR2: SGHDT, YYEEEE. The V end lost 3 bases, the J end lost 0 bases, and 11 bases lay between the germline ends. There are 15 residues in the CDR3. CDR3 nucleotide sequence: TGTGCCAGCAGCTACCAGGTGGCTAGCACAGATACGCAGTATTTT. Translating it yields CASSYQVASTDTQYF.

This clonotype was seen just once. The J gene is TRBJ1-2, the V gene TRBV3-1, with 7 bases matching TRBD1. V shed 5 bases, J shed 3 bases, and the junction held 12 bases outside the gene matches. This CDR3 contains 16 residues. The germline CDR1 and CDR2 sequences are LGHDT and YNNKEL (reference sequence). CDR3 region: CASSTRDSFYDYGYTF. As DNA, the CDR3 is TGTGCCAGCAGCACACGGGACAGCTTTTACGACTATGGCTACACCTTC.

For this clonotype: The junction departs from the called germline gene at one end, perhaps through a read error. The chain has TRBV9 and TRBJ2-1; 7 bases map to TRBD1. The CDR3 runs 13 residues. The germline CDR1 and CDR2 sequences are SGDLS and YYNGEE. CDR3 residues: CASSVRGGGEQFF. The DNA of the CDR3 is TGTGCCAGTAGCGTTCGAGGGGGCGGGGAGCAGTTCTTC.

This clonotype has more than one count but fewer than ten. The rearrangement links TRBV5-5 to TRBJ2-7, with TRBD2 as a possible D gene (5 bases). V lost 1 base and J 6 bases, leaving 8 bases between the germline ends. The CDR3 sequence is 12 residues long. Looked up from germline, CDR1 is SGHKS and CDR2 is YYEKEE (reference sequence). The CDR3 sequence: CASSLPGIEQYF. Written as DNA, the CDR3 is TGTGCCAGCAGCTTGCCGGGAATCGAGCAGTACTTC.

Notes on this clonotype: This may be a read error: a much more frequent sequence differs by one nucleotide. The V gene is TRBV7-2, the J gene TRBJ1-5, with D possibly matching TRBD1 (5 bases). V was cut by 5 bases and J by 7 bases, with 15 bases left in between. CDR3 length: 14 residues. CDR1 is SGHTA and CDR2 is FQGNSA in the germline V gene. CDR3 amino acids: CASSPRPRGQPQHF. The CDR3 region has the DNA TGTGCCAGCAGCCCTAGACCCCGGGGCCAGCCCCAGCATTTT.

The chain joins TRBV21-1 to TRBJ2-3; no check of the table's D call, TRBD2, against the DNA was made. TRBV21-1 is labeled a pseudogene. The CDR3 is made up of 16 amino acids. Here the CDR3 reads CASSAGGDFPTDTQYF. The CDR3 DNA reads as TGTGCCAGCAGCGCCGGAGGGGACTTCCCCACAGATACGCAGTATTTT.

The CDR3 DNA sequence: TGTGCCAGCAGTGTTTCGGCCATTTCCGAGCAGTACTTC. Translation: CASSVSAISEQYF. This chain connects TRBV6-1 to TRBJ2-7; no definite D call. Trimming removed 4 bases at V and 6 bases at J, with 13 bases between. Per the germline V gene, CDR1 is MNHNS and CDR2 is SASEGT. The CDR3 length is 13 residues.

This clonotype appeared a few times. The genes are TRBV27 and TRBJ2-5; D may correspond to TRBD1 or TRBD2 (5 bases each). Gene TRBJ2-7 matches the end of the DNA better, so the J call may be wrong. Germline-derived CDR1 and CDR2 are MNHEY and SMNVEV (reference sequence). The CDR3 sequence is 15 residues long. CDR3 region: CASSLSVGRVGEQYF. DNA of the CDR3: TGTGCCAGCAGTTTATCCGTGGGACGGGTAGGCGAGCAGTACTTC.

This clonotype has a single count. The rearrangement links TRBV12-3 or TRBV12-4 to TRBJ2-5; tentatively, D is TRBD2 (6 bases). CDR3 length equals 14 residues. Trimming took off 3 bases at V and 11 bases at J, with 19 bases between the two ends. CDR3 amino acids: CASSFVAAAGEQYF. The CDR3 DNA reads TGTGCCAGCAGTTTTGTAGCGGCAGCCGGGGAGCAGTACTTC.

The V gene is TRBV5-4, the J gene TRBJ2-7, with TRBD2 matching over 16 bases. The V and J ends lost 4 bases and 11 bases, in that order; junction bases with no gene match: 12. CDR3 length: 16 residues. The germline V gene encodes CDR1 SGHNT and CDR2 YYREEE (reference sequence). The CDR3 reads CASSDWGLAGGPVEYF. The CDR3 DNA reads TGTGCCAGCAGCGATTGGGGACTAGCGGGAGGGCCAGTGGAGTACTTC.

As to this clonotype: An end of the junction differs from the germline gene, which may be a read error. The V gene is TRBV10-2, the J gene TRBJ2-4; 7 nucleotides align to TRBD1. The CDR3 length is 13 residues. The germline CDR1 and CDR2 sequences are WSHSY and SAAADI. The CDR3 here is CASRGTAENIQYF. Written as DNA, the CDR3 is TGCGCCAGCAGAGGGACAGCCGAAAACATTCAGTACTTC.

V usage is TRBV9 and J usage is TRBJ2-7; 9 nucleotides agree with TRBD1. CDR1 and CDR2 from the germline V gene are SGDLS and YYNGEE. Trimming removed 0 bases from V and 3 bases from J; junction bases left unmatched: 4. The CDR3 is made up of 15 amino acids. The CDR3 coding sequence is TGTGCCAGCAGCGTAGGGGGGGGACAGGGCTACGAGCAGTACTTC. Translating gives CASSVGGGQGYEQYF.

V is TRBV3-1 and J is TRBJ2-5, with D perhaps matching TRBD1 (5 bases). The assigned J gene may be wrong: the sequence end matches TRBJ2-4 better. Per the germline V gene, CDR1 is LGHDT and CDR2 is YNNKEL (reference sequence). The CDR3 contains 13 residues. The CDR3 spells CASSHRTTNIQYF. In DNA form, the CDR3 reads TGTGCCAGCAGCCACCGGACAACAAACATTCAGTACTTC.

A few counts support this clonotype. The rearrangement uses TRBV27 and TRBJ1-5; D unclear. The V gene lost 6 bases and the J gene lost 7 bases, with 19 bases spanning the gap. Germline CDR1 MNHEY, CDR2 SMNVEV (reference sequence). CDR3 size: 15 residues. In DNA, the CDR3 is TGTGCCAGCAGCCAATGGGCACTGAAAGGGCAGCCCCAGCATTTT. Amino acids: CASSQWALKGQPQHF.

CDR3 sequence reads: CASSQDLYREQYF. CDR3 DNA: TGTGCCAGCAGCCAAGATCTTTACCGCGAGCAGTACTTC. The V and J genes are TRBV3-1 and TRBJ2-7, with D hard to call. Germline-derived CDR1 and CDR2 are LGHDT and YNNKEL (reference sequence). V was pared by 0 bases and J by 6 bases, with 9 bases between. CDR3 length: 13 residues.

This clonotype was counted at least ten times. This sequence may be a read error, since a much larger clone differs from it by one base. The chain carries TRBV29-1 and TRBJ2-1; 8 positions agree with TRBD1. The J call may be incorrect, as the DNA end agrees better with TRBJ2-7. This CDR3 contains 13 residues. The germline V gene has CDR1 SQVTM and CDR2 ANQGSEA. CDR3 in DNA: TGCAGCGCCCAGACAGGGGCGGGCAATGAGCAGTACTTC. This translates into CSAQTGAGNEQYF.

Notes on this clonotype: One base away lies a much larger clone, so this may be a sequencing read error. This chain connects TRBV20-1 to TRBJ2-7; the match to TRBD2 covers 14 bases. Germline CDR1 is DFQATT and CDR2 is SNEGSKA (reference sequence). J gave up 6 bases and V 6 bases, and 7 bases lay outside the gene matches. The CDR3 sequence is 14 residues long. The CDR3, as DNA: TGCAGTGCAGAGGGACTAGCGGGAGCCCGCGAGCAGTACTTC. Translated, it gives CSAEGLAGAREQYF.

In its sample, this clonotype was seen a few times. The V gene is TRBV5-1, the J gene TRBJ2-1; D might be TRBD1 (6 bases). Trimming took off 5 bases at V and 0 bases at J, with 15 bases between the two ends. CDR3 length: 16 residues. Germline-derived CDR1 and CDR2 are SGHRS and YFSETQ. The CDR3 nucleotides are TGCGCCAGCAGATTGCGGACAGCGAACTCCTACAATGAGCAGTTCTTC. Its protein product is CASRLRTANSYNEQFF.

This clonotype occurred a few times. The chain has TRBV28 and TRBJ2-1, with a weak D call TRBD2 (6 bases). Germline-derived CDR1 and CDR2 are MDHEN and SYDVKM. The V end was cut by 4 bases, the J end by 7 bases, with 11 bases between. This CDR3 spans 13 amino acids. In DNA form, the CDR3 reads TGTGCCAGCAGTTCCCCGGCGGGGAATGAGCAGTTCTTC. Translating it yields CASSSPAGNEQFF. Drawing the rest from reference TRBV28 and TRBJ2-1, the complete variable domain is DVKVTQSSRYLVKRTGEKVFLECVQDMDHENMFWYRQDPGLGLRLIYFSYDVKMKEKGDIPEGYSVSREKKERFSLILESASTNQTSMYLCASSSPAGNEQFFGPGTRLTVL.

The chain carries TRBV10-3 and TRBJ1-1; tentatively, D is TRBD1 (6 bases). Germline-derived CDR1 and CDR2 are ENHRY and SYGVKD. Trimming pared 11 bases from V and 2 bases from J, leaving 12 bases between. This CDR3 has 12 amino acids. CDR3 sequence: CAASGVNTEAFF. Here the CDR3 DNA reads TGTGCCGCTTCAGGGGTTAACACTGAAGCTTTCTTT.